Listed below are T cell receptor beta chains from one sample, sequenced in a study of blood T cell repertoires in COVID-19. Sequencing was performed with immunoSEQ multiplex PCR; in TCRdb, only in-frame clones are kept and a portion is missing. The sample includes about 280,000 clones, 90% of them seen just once. Source material: PBMCs or T cells enriched from blood (not recorded which). The receptors were sampled from a woman under 30 with acute COVID-19. The CDR3 runs from the conserved cysteine through the conserved F or W. A D gene is named only where the DNA matches it firmly. A clone size is listed for some rows: how often the clone was seen (once, few, many), or a class if it is expanded.

v_call: TRBV27
d_call: TRBD2
clone_size: .
j_call: TRBJ2-7
cdr3_nt: TGTGCCAGCATTCCCCGAGCGGGGTATCCCTTAGAGCAGTACTTC
cdr3_aa: CASIPRAGYPLEQYF

v_call: TRBV2
d_call: TRBD2
clone_size: .
j_call: TRBJ2-2
cdr3_nt: TGTGCCAGCATATTGGGACTAGCGTACACCGGGGAGCTGTTTTTT
cdr3_aa: CASILGLAYTGELFF

v_call: TRBV3-1/TRBV3-2
d_call: .
clone_size: .
j_call: TRBJ1-2
cdr3_nt: TGTGCCAGCAGCCAAGATTTTAGTGGTGTCTATGGCTACACCTTC
cdr3_aa: CASSQDFSGVYGYTF

v_call: TRBV3-1/TRBV3-2
d_call: TRBD2
clone_size: .
j_call: TRBJ2-2
cdr3_nt: TGTGCCAGCAGCCAAGCCAGCGGGAGCGGGGAGCTGTTTTTT
cdr3_aa: CASSQASGSGELFF

v_call: TRBV6-2/TRBV6-3
d_call: .
clone_size: few
j_call: TRBJ2-7
cdr3_nt: TGTGCCAGCAGTTACTCGGACACCTACGAGCAGTACTTC
cdr3_aa: CASSYSDTYEQYF

v_call: TRBV19
d_call: TRBD1
clone_size: .
j_call: TRBJ2-1
cdr3_nt: TGTGCCAGTAGTATCCGTCCAGGGGGCCGCTACAATGAGCAGTTCTTC
cdr3_aa: CASSIRPGGRYNEQFF

v_call: TRBV11-2
d_call: TRBD1
clone_size: .
j_call: TRBJ1-2
cdr3_nt: TGTGCCAGCAGCTCAATCAGGGGGCTAGAGGATGGCTACACCTTC
cdr3_aa: CASSSIRGLEDGYTF

v_call: TRBV5-1
d_call: TRBD2
clone_size: .
j_call: TRBJ2-3
cdr3_nt: TGCGCCAGCAGCTCCGGGACTAGCGACTCAGATACGCAGTATTTT
cdr3_aa: CASSSGTSDSDTQYF

v_call: TRBV20-1
d_call: .
clone_size: once
j_call: TRBJ2-1
cdr3_nt: TGCAGTGCTCCCGACCGACAGTCGCAGTTCTTC
cdr3_aa: CSAPDRQSQFF

v_call: TRBV11-2
d_call: TRBD2
clone_size: .
j_call: TRBJ2-7
cdr3_nt: TGTGCCAGCAGCGCCCGGGGGGACGAGCAGTACTTC
cdr3_aa: CASSARGDEQYF

v_call: TRBV27
d_call: .
clone_size: .
j_call: TRBJ1-5
cdr3_nt: TGTGCCAGCAGTTTTGTTCCTTCGCAGCCCCAGCATTTT
cdr3_aa: CASSFVPSQPQHF

v_call: TRBV6-4
d_call: .
clone_size: .
j_call: TRBJ2-1
cdr3_nt: TGTGCCAGCAGCGAGGACAGGGAGGGTGATGAGCAGTTCTTC
cdr3_aa: CASSEDREGDEQFF

v_call: TRBV5-1
d_call: TRBD2
clone_size: .
j_call: TRBJ2-7
cdr3_nt: TGCGCCAGCAGCCCCCGGGACTACTCCTACGAGCAGTACTTC
cdr3_aa: CASSPRDYSYEQYF

v_call: TRBV28
d_call: TRBD2
clone_size: .
j_call: TRBJ2-1
cdr3_nt: TGTGCCAGCAGACAGGGACTAGTTGAGCAGTTCTTC
cdr3_aa: CASRQGLVEQFF

v_call: TRBV28
d_call: TRBD1
clone_size: .
j_call: TRBJ2-1
cdr3_nt: TGTGCCAGCAGCGATTTCGGACAGGCCGTAAGGTCGAGGGAGTTCTTC
cdr3_aa: CASSDFGQAVRSREFF

v_call: TRBV5-1
d_call: TRBD1
clone_size: .
j_call: TRBJ2-6
cdr3_nt: TGCGCCAGTACGGGACAGGGTTTCCTCTCTGGGGCCAACGTCCTGACTTTC
cdr3_aa: CASTGQGFLSGANVLTF

v_call: TRBV9
d_call: .
clone_size: .
j_call: TRBJ2-7
cdr3_nt: TGTGCCAGCAGCATGGGACTGACATACGAGCAGTACTTC
cdr3_aa: CASSMGLTYEQYF

v_call: TRBV6-1
d_call: TRBD1
clone_size: .
j_call: TRBJ1-1
cdr3_nt: TGTGCCAGCAGTGAAGTGAGGACAGGTCGAGCGAACACTGAAGCTTTCTTT
cdr3_aa: CASSEVRTGRANTEAFF

v_call: TRBV18
d_call: TRBD2
clone_size: .
j_call: TRBJ2-7
cdr3_nt: TGTGCCAGCTCACCATACCCGGGCGGGAGGAAGGTCGAGCAGTACTTC
cdr3_aa: CASSPYPGGRKVEQYF

v_call: TRBV7-9
d_call: .
clone_size: .
j_call: TRBJ1-1
cdr3_nt: TGTGCCAGCAGCTTAAGAGGGTCACAGAACACTGAAGCTTTCTTT
cdr3_aa: CASSLRGSQNTEAFF

v_call: TRBV6-5
d_call: TRBD1
clone_size: few
j_call: TRBJ2-7
cdr3_nt: TGTGCCAGCAGTTTTCAGGGGGCGGCCAAGCAGTACTTC
cdr3_aa: CASSFQGAAKQYF

v_call: TRBV5-5
d_call: .
clone_size: .
j_call: TRBJ2-1
cdr3_nt: TGTGCCAGCAGCTTGCGTCTGGCTAATGAGCAGTTCTTC
cdr3_aa: CASSLRLANEQFF

v_call: TRBV3-1/TRBV3-2
d_call: .
clone_size: .
j_call: TRBJ1-1
cdr3_nt: TGTGCCAGCACCCAAAGGGGAGGGGCTGAAGCTTTCTTT
cdr3_aa: CASTQRGGAEAFF

v_call: TRBV18
d_call: TRBD1
clone_size: .
j_call: TRBJ2-1
cdr3_nt: TGTGCCAGCTCACTTGGGCAGGGGGTAACCGAGCAGTTCTTC
cdr3_aa: CASSLGQGVTEQFF

v_call: TRBV27
d_call: TRBD1
clone_size: .
j_call: TRBJ2-4
cdr3_nt: TGTGCCAGCACCACCAGACAGGGGGCGCATCCGGAGTACTTC
cdr3_aa: CASTTRQGAHPEYF

v_call: TRBV2
d_call: .
clone_size: .
j_call: TRBJ2-6
cdr3_nt: TGTGCCAGCAGTGCCGGACAGTCCCCCTCTGGGGCCAACGTCCTGACTTTC
cdr3_aa: CASSAGQSPSGANVLTF

v_call: TRBV29-1
d_call: .
clone_size: once
j_call: TRBJ2-7
cdr3_nt: TGCAGCGTGTACGGCTCCTACGGGAGTTACGAGCAGTACTTC
cdr3_aa: CSVYGSYGSYEQYF

v_call: TRBV15
d_call: .
clone_size: .
j_call: TRBJ2-5
cdr3_nt: TGTGCCACCAGCAGAGGACCAGGCTCAGGCCAGCAAGAGACCCAGTACTTC
cdr3_aa: CATSRGPGSGQQETQYF

v_call: TRBV11-2
d_call: TRBD1
clone_size: .
j_call: TRBJ1-2
cdr3_nt: TGTGCCAGCAGCTTAGATCTTGACAGGGGCTACTATGGCTACACCTTC
cdr3_aa: CASSLDLDRGYYGYTF

v_call: TRBV18
d_call: .
clone_size: .
j_call: TRBJ1-1
cdr3_nt: TGTGCCAGCTCACAGGACAAAATGAACACTGAAGCTTTCTTT
cdr3_aa: CASSQDKMNTEAFF

v_call: TRBV5-1
d_call: TRBD2
clone_size: few
j_call: TRBJ2-7
cdr3_nt: TGCGCCAGCAGCTTGGCTAGCGGGCACTACGAGCAGTACTTC
cdr3_aa: CASSLASGHYEQYF

v_call: TRBV3-1/TRBV3-2
d_call: TRBD2
clone_size: few
j_call: TRBJ2-3
cdr3_nt: TGTGCCAGCAGCCAACCCGGGACTAGCGGGAGGGCGTTGCGCACAGATACGCAGTATTTT
cdr3_aa: CASSQPGTSGRALRTDTQYF

v_call: TRBV9
d_call: .
clone_size: few
j_call: TRBJ1-3
cdr3_nt: TGTGCCAGCAGCGTAGAACACCCGGGCTCTGGAAACACCATATATTTT
cdr3_aa: CASSVEHPGSGNTIYF

v_call: TRBV11-2
d_call: TRBD1
clone_size: .
j_call: TRBJ2-7
cdr3_nt: TGTGCCAGCAGCCACACCGGGACAGGGCTTTTTCGCTACGAGCAGTACTTC
cdr3_aa: CASSHTGTGLFRYEQYF

v_call: TRBV7-2
d_call: .
clone_size: once
j_call: TRBJ2-1
cdr3_nt: TGTGCCAGCAGCTTTCCACCGGGGAATGAGCAGTTCTTC
cdr3_aa: CASSFPPGNEQFF

v_call: TRBV11-3
d_call: .
clone_size: .
j_call: TRBJ1-1
cdr3_nt: TGTGCCAGCAGCTTAGTTCAGGGATGTAACACTGAAGCTTTCTTT
cdr3_aa: CASSLVQGCNTEAFF

v_call: TRBV27
d_call: TRBD1
clone_size: once
j_call: TRBJ2-5
cdr3_nt: TGTGCCAGCAGTGGGATCGGGACAGGGGACGAGAGACAGACCCAGTACTTC
cdr3_aa: CASSGIGTGDERQTQYF

v_call: TRBV11-2
d_call: .
clone_size: once
j_call: TRBJ2-7
cdr3_nt: TGTGCCAGCAGCTCTCGCGGACTGACCCTCTCCTACGAGCAGTACTTC
cdr3_aa: CASSSRGLTLSYEQYF

v_call: TRBV7-9
d_call: TRBD2
clone_size: .
j_call: TRBJ2-2
cdr3_nt: TGTGCCAGCAGCCGGACTAGCGGGATGGTGTACACCGGGGAGCTGTTTTTT
cdr3_aa: CASSRTSGMVYTGELFF

v_call: TRBV5-1
d_call: .
clone_size: .
j_call: TRBJ1-3
cdr3_nt: TGCGCCAGCAGCTTGGGTCCCTCAGGAGGCGAAAACACCATATATTTT
cdr3_aa: CASSLGPSGGENTIYF

v_call: TRBV7-9
d_call: .
clone_size: .
j_call: TRBJ1-2
cdr3_nt: TGTGCCAGCAGCTTAAAGGGGGGCTACACCTTC
cdr3_aa: CASSLKGGYTF

v_call: TRBV5-1
d_call: TRBD1
clone_size: once
j_call: TRBJ1-6
cdr3_nt: TGCGCCAGCAGGGACAGGGCCCCTAATTCACCCCTCCACTTT
cdr3_aa: CASRDRAPNSPLHF

v_call: TRBV27
d_call: .
clone_size: few
j_call: TRBJ1-1
cdr3_nt: TGTGCCAGCAGTTATTTCAGATTCACTGAAGCTTTCTTT
cdr3_aa: CASSYFRFTEAFF

v_call: TRBV10-2
d_call: TRBD1
clone_size: .
j_call: TRBJ1-2
cdr3_nt: TGCGCCAGCAGTGAGACCGTATCAGGGGGCAAGGACTATGGCTACACCTTC
cdr3_aa: CASSETVSGGKDYGYTF

v_call: TRBV5-1
d_call: TRBD1
clone_size: .
j_call: TRBJ2-7
cdr3_nt: TGCGCCACCTCGCGGTCCGGGACAGGGGTTCCCTACGAGCAGTACTTC
cdr3_aa: CATSRSGTGVPYEQYF

v_call: TRBV10-3
d_call: TRBD1
clone_size: .
j_call: TRBJ1-2
cdr3_nt: TGTGCCATCAGGGGGGACAGTCCTAACTATGGCTACACCTTC
cdr3_aa: CAIRGDSPNYGYTF